The rows below give T cell receptor beta chains drawn from one sample of a study of shared clonotypes between healthy human individuals. Some clones are missing from TCRdb's copy, which holds only in-frame ones; the method was immunoSEQ multiplex PCR. Of roughly 2 million clones listed, approximately 96% were seen once; the top ten hold roughly 0.13%. The source material was naive CD4+ T cells sorted from blood. The receptors stem from a young man in good health. CDR3s include the opening cysteine and the closing phenylalanine or tryptophan. D genes are given only for firm matches. Clone sizes are given selectively: once, few, many, or a class where the clone is expanded.

NA TRBJ1-1 TRBD1 TRBV7-2 TGTGCCAGCAGCCTTTTGACAGGGGTCATGAACACTGAAGCTTTCTTT CASSLLTGVMNTEAFF
NA TRBJ2-5 TRBD1 TRBV29-1 TGCAGCGCAGAACAGGGGAGTGAGACCCAGTACTTC CSAEQGSETQYF
NA TRBJ2-5 TRBD2 TRBV6-6 TGTGCCAGCAGTTACTTGGGACTAGGTGGGGAGACCCAGTACTTC CASSYLGLGGETQYF
NA TRBJ2-5 NA TRBV2 TGTGCCAGCAGTGATGGGCCCTGGGAGACCCAGTACTTC CASSDGPWETQYF
NA TRBJ2-1 NA TRBV7-3 TGTGCCAGCAGCCTTACAGGGTTAGGACCCTACAATGAGCAGTTCTTC CASSLTGLGPYNEQFF
NA TRBJ1-1 NA TRBV28 TGTGCCAGCAGTTTATGGGGGAGGGGAAGTACTGAAGCTTTCTTT CASSLWGRGSTEAFF
NA TRBJ1-4 NA TRBV4-1 TGCGCCAGCAGCCAAGATCCAGGTTATGAAAAACTGTTTTTT CASSQDPGYEKLFF
NA TRBJ2-2 TRBD1 TRBV7-2 TGTGCCAGCAGCTTAGATGCAGGGGGCTACACCGGGGAGCTGTTTTTT CASSLDAGGYTGELFF
NA TRBJ2-3 TRBD2 TRBV5-1 TGCGCCAGCAGCGTCGCCGGGACTAGCAGAACAGATACGCAGTATTTT CASSVAGTSRTDTQYF
NA TRBJ1-5 NA TRBV6-4 TGTGCCAGCAGCCCAGGGGAAGGCAATCAGCCCCAGCATTTT CASSPGEGNQPQHF
NA TRBJ2-1 TRBD1 TRBV29-1 TGCAGCACCGGAATGGGACAGGGTTACAATGAGCAGTTCTTC CSTGMGQGYNEQFF
NA TRBJ2-7 NA TRBV21-1 TGTGCCAGCAGCGTCCTCTTGAGGGGACATTTTTCCTACGAGCAGTACTTC CASSVLLRGHFSYEQYF
NA TRBJ1-1 NA TRBV2 TGTGCCAGTGGATGGGGGGGCACTGAAGCTTTCTTT CASGWGGTEAFF
NA TRBJ1-3 NA TRBV7-9 TGTGCCAGCAGCTTAGGGACATCCTCTGGAAACACCATATATTTT CASSLGTSSGNTIYF
NA TRBJ2-1 TRBD1 TRBV5-5 TGTGCCAGCAGCCTACGGACAGGGCCGTTAAATGAGCAGTTCTTC CASSLRTGPLNEQFF
NA TRBJ2-2 TRBD1 TRBV5-1 TGCGCCAGCAGCTTGAGGGCAGGGGGCAGCACCGGGGAGCTGTTTTTT CASSLRAGGSTGELFF
NA TRBJ1-2 TRBD1 TRBV7-2 TGTGCCAGCAGCTCCCGGGACAGGGTATTCAATGGCTACACCTTC CASSSRDRVFNGYTF
NA TRBJ2-5 TRBD2 TRBV2 TGTGCCAGCAGCCCGGGGGGACAGACCCAGTACTTC CASSPGGQTQYF
NA TRBJ2-2 NA TRBV27 TGTGCCAGCAGTTTTTCGGACACCGGGGAGCTGTTTTTT CASSFSDTGELFF
NA TRBJ2-7 NA TRBV7-3 TGTGCCAGCAGCTTAACGGGGGGTCGCGAGCAGTACTTC CASSLTGGREQYF
NA TRBJ2-1 NA TRBV18 TGTGCCAGCTCACCACCAACACTGGCAGATGAGCAGTTCTTC CASSPPTLADEQFF
NA TRBJ2-3 TRBD2 TRBV15 TGTGCCACCAGCAGAGTACTAGCGGGAGATACGCAGTATTTT CATSRVLAGDTQYF
NA TRBJ2-2 TRBD1 TRBV7-2 TGTGCCAGCAGCCTGGGACAGGGCCAAGGCGGCGGGGAGCTGTTTTTT CASSLGQGQGGGELFF
NA TRBJ1-1 NA TRBV5-1 TGCGCCAGCAGTAGGGCTCCGAACACTGAAGCTTTCTTT CASSRAPNTEAFF
NA TRBJ2-2 TRBD1 TRBV6-1 TGTGCCAGCCAAACACAGGGGATTACCGCCGGGGAGCTGTTTTTT CASQTQGITAGELFF
once TRBJ1-1 NA TRBV19 TGTGCCAGTAGTATAGAGGGGGGTCAGAACACTGAAGCTTTCTTT CASSIEGGQNTEAFF
NA TRBJ2-3 NA TRBV10-3 TGTGCCTCTAGGCCAGGGAGCACAGATACGCAGTATTTT CASRPGSTDTQYF
NA TRBJ2-3 NA TRBV5-1 TGCGCCAGCAGCCCTTTAGCGGGCACAGATACGCAGTATTTT CASSPLAGTDTQYF
NA TRBJ2-5 NA TRBV5-8 TGTGCCAGCAGCTTGAATTTGGGTCCCCAAGAGACCCAGTACTTC CASSLNLGPQETQYF